The 4 T cell receptor beta chains given below trace back to one sample, sequenced in a study of T cell clusters in autoimmune cytopenias. Multiplex touch-down PCR amplified TRB using TRB-A and TRB-B pools in one tube. From the multiplex PCR reads, TCRdb lists one entry per CDR3 protein and no DNA. The listing records about 5,000 distinct CDR3 sequences. TRB was amplified from roughly 250 ng of peripheral blood genomic DNA per sample. The material sequenced was peripheral blood. The receptors derive from a human donor with an autoimmune cytopenia or autoimmune hepatitis (not recorded which).

The chain's CDR3 is CASSGRQGAEAFF. The chain couples TRBV5-4 to TRBJ1-1; absent DNA, TCRdb's TRBD1 call cannot be checked. The CDR3 covers 13 residues. Germline CDR1 and CDR2: SGHNT and YYREEE (reference sequence).

The rearrangement joins TRBV11-1 to TRBJ2-4; TCRdb picks TRBD1, but there is no DNA to check that call. Looked up from germline, CDR1 is SGHAT and CDR2 is FQDESV (reference sequence). The CDR3 spans 16 residues. The chain's CDR3 is CASSLERGRGIYIQYF.

This chain links TRBV11-2 with TRBJ2-5; without DNA, the TCRdb call of TRBD1 cannot be checked. Germline loops: CDR1 SGHAT, CDR2 FQNNGV. This CDR3 has 14 amino acids. This chain's CDR3 is CASTLQGVGETQYF.

The chain is built from TRBV19 and TRBJ1-1. Germline lookup yields CDR1 LNHDA and CDR2 SQIVND (reference sequence). CDR3 length equals 17 residues. CDR3 loop: CASSPTIHTPLYTEAFF.